This passage covers 26 T cell receptor beta chains from one sample sequenced in a study of T cell repertoires in cytomegalovirus infection. TCRdb ran MiXCR on the reads and lists one entry per CDR3 protein. The sample gives about 260,000 distinct CDR3 sequences, around 8.7% of which show up once; about 15% is in the top ten. Specimen: PBMCs. These receptors all come from a human donor in good health (CMV status not recorded). Some clones in this sample may be carry-over from other donors' samples.

This clonotype was counted many times. The chain links TRBV7-8 to TRBJ2-3; perhaps TRBD1 as D (6 bases). The CDR3 extends over 15 amino acids. Germline CDR1 is SGHVS and CDR2 is FQNEAQ. V was pared by 4 bases and J by 2 bases, with 13 bases between. For the CDR3, the DNA is TGTGCCAGCAGCTCCTCAGACAGGTCCACAGATACGCAGTATTTT. Protein: CASSSSDRSTDTQYF.

This chain links TRBV6-8 with TRBJ2-5; TRBD2 matches 8 bases. Germline V gene lookup returns CDR1 MNHGY and CDR2 SAAAGT. This CDR3 has 21 amino acids. V shed 1 base and J 2 bases; nucleotides not matched to a gene: 21. The CDR3 sequence: CASSYWYGSAGATSRQETQYF. In nucleotides, the CDR3 is TGTGCCAGCAGTTACTGGTACGGATCAGCGGGGGCGACTTCCCGACAAGAGACCCAGTACTTC.

This clonotype was counted many times. The V gene is TRBV28, the J gene TRBJ2-7, with D uncertain. With 1 base removed from V and 6 bases from J, the gap between germline ends came to 16 bases. Germline V gene lookup returns CDR1 MDHEN and CDR2 SYDVKM. This CDR3 spans 15 amino acids. CDR3 amino acids: CASSLSSRRRLEQYF. CDR3 nucleotides: TGTGCCAGCAGTTTATCCTCCCGTCGACGGCTCGAGCAGTACTTC.

This clonotype occurred a few times. V is TRBV7-2 and J is TRBJ2-4; D uncertain. CDR1 is SGHTA and CDR2 is FQGNSA in the germline V gene. Trimming cost V 5 bases and J 4 bases, with 15 bases left between them. The CDR3 is 15 amino acids. CDR3 nucleotides: TGTGCCAGCAGCCCAATGGCCCCTTTTAAAAACATTCAGTACTTC. This gives the protein CASSPMAPFKNIQYF.

This chain links TRBV24-1 with TRBJ2-5; the match to TRBD2 covers 10 bases. J was trimmed by 5 bases and V by 2 bases; bases with no gene match: 10. In germline, CDR1 is KGHDR, CDR2 SFDVKD. This CDR3 has 17 amino acids. The CDR3 protein is CATSDSRSGGAVETQYF. The CDR3 DNA is TGTGCCACCAGTGATTCCCGGAGCGGGGGGGCGGTTGAGACCCAGTACTTC.

The table lists this clonotype with many counts. J is TRBJ1-2 and V is TRBV4-1, with D uncertain. CDR1 MGHRA and CDR2 YSYEKL come from the germline V gene. The CDR3 spans 19 residues. Trimming took 5 bases from V and 5 from J, leaving 30 bases between them. The CDR3 nucleotides are TGCGCCAGCAGCAAACTCCAACCCTCCGGGCGCGAGACGGGTTATGGCTACACCTTC. It encodes CASSKLQPSGRETGYGYTF.

Concerning this clonotype itself: Possible read error: a much larger clone is one base away. This rearrangement joins TRBV28 to TRBJ2-5; 10 nucleotides align to TRBD1. This CDR3 comprises 13 residues. J was trimmed by 4 bases and V by 6 bases; bases with no gene match: 2. The germline V gene encodes CDR1 MDHEN and CDR2 SYDVKM. The CDR3 loop is CASRGQGRETQYF. CDR3 in DNA: TGTGCCAGCAGGGGACAGGGGCGAGAGACCCAGTACTTC. The whole variable domain, filled in from reference TRBV28 and TRBJ2-5, reads DVKVTQSSRYLVKRTGEKVFLECVQDMDHENMFWYRQDPGLGLRLIYFSYDVKMKEKGDIPEGYSVSREKKERFSLILESASTNQTSMYLCASRGQGRETQYFGPGTRLLVL.

This clonotype was detected many times. This chain links TRBV7-2 with TRBJ1-4, with a tentative D call TRBD1 (5 bases). The V end lost 1 base, the J end lost 8 bases, and 11 bases lay between the germline ends. Germline lookup yields CDR1 SGHTA and CDR2 FQGNSA. The CDR3 loop spans 14 amino acids. The CDR3 bases are TGTGCCAGCAGCTTAGGAGGGGTTAGCGAAAAACTGTTTTTT. Translated, it gives CASSLGGVSEKLFF.

The table lists this clonotype with a few counts. The chain joins TRBV6-2 or TRBV6-3 to TRBJ1-2, with D possibly TRBD1 on 5 matching bases. V lost 5 bases and J lost 4, with 11 bases in between. The CDR3 consists of 13 residues. Germline CDR1 reads MNHEY; CDR2 reads SVGEGT. Here the CDR3 DNA reads TGTGCCAGCAGTCCCGGGACTCTCTATGGCTACACCTTC. Its protein is CASSPGTLYGYTF.

The rearrangement links TRBV9 to TRBJ2-1; D gene ambiguous. This CDR3 has 14 amino acids. V lost 0 bases and J lost 7, with 11 bases in between. Germline CDR1 and CDR2: SGDLS and YYNGEE. The DNA of the CDR3 is TGTGCCAGCAGCGTAGAATCCAGTGGTAATGAGCAGTTCTTC. This translates into CASSVESSGNEQFF.

V usage is TRBV29-1 and J usage is TRBJ2-3; perhaps TRBD2 as D (5 bases). Germline assignment: CDR1 SQVTM and CDR2 ANQGSEA. The CDR3 contains 14 residues. CDR3 in amino acids: CSSEGPVSTDTQYF. CDR3 bases: TGCAGTTCCGAGGGTCCGGTCAGCACAGATACGCAGTATTTT.

In nucleotides, the CDR3 is TGCAGTGCTAGAGATAGGCTCCATCCCGGCTACACCTTC. Its translation is CSARDRLHPGYTF. This chain uses TRBV20-1 with TRBJ1-2; D remains unclear. Germline CDR1 reads DFQATT; CDR2 reads SNEGSKA (reference sequence). CDR3 length: 13 amino acids. V was cut by 0 bases and J by 8 bases, with 13 bases left in between.

This clonotype was detected many times. The chain is built from TRBV6-2 or TRBV6-3 and TRBJ2-7; D could derive from TRBD1 or TRBD2 (6 bases each). From germline, CDR1 is MNHEY and CDR2 SVGEGT. The V and J ends lost 6 bases and 5 bases respectively, with 11 bases between them. This CDR3 is built from 12 residues. The CDR3 here is CASSKEGDEQYF. The CDR3 coding sequence is TGTGCCAGCAGCAAGGAGGGGGACGAGCAGTACTTC.

The table lists this clonotype with many counts. In DNA, the CDR3 is TGTGCCAGCAGCTTCAGGGAGAACGATGGCTACACCTTC. Its translation is CASSFRENDGYTF. The chain is built from TRBV7-2 and TRBJ1-2; D perhaps matches TRBD1 (5 bases). This CDR3 region has 13 residues. Germline CDR1 SGHTA, CDR2 FQGNSA. V lost 3 bases to trimming and J lost 6 bases, with 11 bases between them.

The table lists this clonotype with many counts. V is TRBV6-1 and J is TRBJ2-5; D uncertain. This CDR3 region has 15 residues. The germline CDR1 and CDR2 sequences are MNHNS and SASEGT. With 5 bases removed from V and 5 bases from J, the gap between germline ends came to 18 bases. In DNA form, the CDR3 reads TGTGCCAGCAGTAACCTACATGGAATACTGGAGACCCAGTACTTC. Translating gives CASSNLHGILETQYF.

This clonotype was observed at least ten times. The chain couples TRBV11-2 to TRBJ2-7; TRBD2 agrees at 13 bases. The CDR3 sequence is 15 residues long. CDR1 SGHAT and CDR2 FQNNGV come from the germline V gene. The V segment lost 5 bases and the J segment 3 bases; nucleotides outside the gene matches: 4. The CDR3 region is CASSPGTSGIYEQYF. In DNA form, the CDR3 reads TGTGCCAGCAGCCCCGGGACTAGCGGGATCTACGAGCAGTACTTC.

This clonotype was detected many times. The chain couples TRBV7-2 to TRBJ1-1; 12 nucleotides match TRBD1. Germline values: CDR1 SGHTA, CDR2 FQGNSA. The V gene end was trimmed by 4 bases and the J gene end by 3 bases; junction bases not matched to a gene: 6. CDR3 length: 16 residues. DNA of the CDR3: TGTGCCAGCAGCTCGGGACAGGGGGCAAATTACACTGAAGCTTTCTTT. Residues: CASSSGQGANYTEAFF.

This clonotype was seen more than once but under ten times. This rearrangement joins TRBV5-1 to TRBJ2-3; no reliable D call. Looked up from germline, CDR1 is SGHRS and CDR2 is YFSETQ. V lost 4 bases and J 2 bases, leaving 8 bases between the germline ends. The CDR3 is 13 amino acids. The CDR3 loop reads CASSRKNTDTQYF. Written as DNA, the CDR3 is TGCGCCAGCAGCCGAAAAAACACAGATACGCAGTATTTT.

This clonotype was detected a few times. This rearrangement joins TRBV4-3 to TRBJ2-2, with D hard to call. This CDR3 has 14 amino acids. Looked up from germline, CDR1 is LGHNA and CDR2 is YSLEER. Between the trimmed V and J ends, which lost 1 base and 7 bases, there was a span of 10 bases. In DNA, the CDR3 is TGCGCCAGCAGCCAAGGCTACTTTAACGGGGAGCTGTTTTTT. Translation: CASSQGYFNGELFF.

The genes are TRBV29-1 and TRBJ2-3, with 12 bases that match TRBD2. The CDR3 spans 15 residues. The V gene's germline CDR1 is SQVTM and CDR2 ANQGSEA. V shed 4 bases, J shed 3 bases, and the junction held 5 bases outside the gene matches. The CDR3 DNA reads TGCAGCGTTGCCTTTACTAGCGGGGGGACAGATACGCAGTATTTT. This codes for CSVAFTSGGTDTQYF.

This clonotype has ten or more counts. The chain is built from TRBV28 and TRBJ2-1, with 11 bases aligning to TRBD2. CDR3 length: 19 amino acids. V lost 4 bases to trimming and J lost 0 bases; unmatched junction nucleotides: 11. Germline loops: CDR1 MDHEN, CDR2 SYDVKM. This chain's CDR3 is CASSSVRASGGISYNEQFF. CDR3 sequence (DNA): TGTGCCAGCAGTTCGGTTAGGGCTAGCGGGGGGATCTCCTACAATGAGCAGTTCTTC.

This clonotype was recorded at least ten times. This chain connects TRBV7-2 to TRBJ2-7; D gene uncertain. The CDR3 sequence is 12 residues long. The ends were cut back, 5 bases at V and 6 bases at J, with 11 bases in the middle. Per germline, CDR1 SGHTA and CDR2 FQGNSA. The CDR3 DNA sequence: TGTGCCAGCAGCCCAACATCCCCCGAGCAGTACTTC. Residues: CASSPTSPEQYF.

This clonotype has a count of ten or more. The chain has TRBV28 and TRBJ2-7, with 9 positions matching TRBD2. V was pared by 3 bases and J by 3 bases, with 3 bases of the junction left unmatched. The CDR3 has 14 residues. CDR1 and CDR2 from the germline V gene are MDHEN and SYDVKM. The CDR3 region has the DNA TGTGCCAGCAGTTTGAGCGGGGGGTTCTACGAGCAGTACTTC. Translating it yields CASSLSGGFYEQYF.

This clonotype was counted at least ten times. The chain links TRBV7-2 to TRBJ2-1; TRBD2 agrees at 10 bases. Germline V gene data show CDR1 as SGHTA and CDR2 as FQGNSA. Trimming took 1 base from V and 6 from J; bases not matched to a gene: 3. The CDR3 runs to 15 residues. The CDR3 coding sequence is TGTGCCAGCAGCTTAGACCTAGCGGGAGCCAATGAGCAGTTCTTC. It is translated as CASSLDLAGANEQFF.

This clonotype was recorded a few times. V is TRBV28 and J is TRBJ1-1; D gene unclear. Deletions cut 6 bases from V and 5 bases from J, with 4 bases between. The CDR3 extends over 10 amino acids. Germline CDR1 and CDR2: MDHEN and SYDVKM. CDR3 amino acids: CASRRTEAFF. CDR3 DNA sequence: TGTGCCAGCAGACGGACTGAAGCTTTCTTT.

CDR3 sequence (DNA): TGTGCCAGCAGTCTTAGCGGGAGTAGATACGAGCAGTACTTC. Amino acid sequence: CASSLSGSRYEQYF. The chain links TRBV6-6 to TRBJ2-7; TRBD2 aligns across 9 bases. Germline CDR1 is MNHNY and CDR2 is SVGAGI (reference sequence). The CDR3 runs to 14 residues. Trimming at V came to 5 bases and at J to 4 bases, leaving 6 bases not matched to a gene.